These 7 T cell receptor beta chains originate from one sample sequenced in a study of immune evolution from preneoplasia to lung adenocarcinoma. Repertoires were generated with immunoSEQ multiplex PCR, while TCRdb's copy carries only in-frame clones and drops some. The sample includes around 11,000 clones, around 86% of them seen just once. Sequenced material: FFPE invasive lung adenocarcinoma tissue. The receptors here all came from a person aged 65 to 79 with invasive lung adenocarcinoma.

V usage is TRBV6-5 and J usage is TRBJ2-6; D is uncertain. The CDR3 loop spans 14 amino acids. Germline V lookup: CDR1 MNHEY, CDR2 SVGAGI. Trimming stripped 2 bases from V and 1 base from J, with 3 bases between. CDR3: CASSYGSGANVLTF. CDR3 sequence (DNA): TGTGCCAGCAGTTACGGGTCTGGGGCCAACGTCCTGACTTTC.

This rearrangement joins TRBV11-2 to TRBJ2-7; 9 nucleotides agree with TRBD2. The CDR3 loop spans 15 amino acids. Germline CDR1 reads SGHAT; CDR2 reads FQNNGV. V trimming: 5 bases; J trimming: 5 bases; junction bases outside the gene matches: 10. CDR3 protein: CASSLSGRIGDEQYF. The CDR3 DNA sequence: TGTGCCAGCAGCCTTAGCGGGAGAATCGGGGACGAGCAGTACTTC.

This clone was recorded only once. The rearrangement uses TRBV11-2 and TRBJ2-7; the D gene is possibly TRBD1 (6 bases). The V end lost 4 bases, the J end lost 8 bases, and 21 bases lay between the germline ends. Germline lookup yields CDR1 SGHAT and CDR2 FQNNGV. The CDR3 length is 15 residues. The CDR3 DNA reads as TGTGCCAGCAGCTCATCCGGGACACCTGGGTCTCAGCAGTACTTC. Protein sequence: CASSSSGTPGSQQYF.

The rearrangement links TRBV7-3 to TRBJ1-1; possibly TRBD1 for D (5 bases). Germline CDR1 reads SGHTA; CDR2 reads FQGTGA. V lost 2 bases and J lost 4, with 23 bases in between. The CDR3 is 18 residues long. The CDR3 sequence is CASSLFFGGMSTSTEAFF. CDR3 coding DNA: TGTGCCAGCAGCTTATTCTTCGGGGGGATGAGTACGAGCACTGAAGCTTTCTTT. Together with reference TRBV7-3 and TRBJ1-1, the CDR3 gives the full variable domain: GAGVSQTPSNKVTEKGKYVELRCDPISGHTALYWYRQSLGQGPEFLIYFQGTGAADDSGLPNDRFFAVRPEGSVSTLKIQRTERGDSAVYLCASSLFFGGMSTSTEAFFGQGTRLTVV.

The chain recombines TRBV19 with TRBJ1-5; unclear D gene. Trimming shortened V by 3 bases and J by 3 bases, and 6 bases separated the two germline ends. Germline V gene sequence: CDR1 LNHDA, CDR2 SQIVND (reference sequence). This CDR3 region has 13 residues. In DNA form, the CDR3 reads TGTGCCAGTAGTATGGGCACCAATCAGCCCCAGCATTTT. It is translated as CASSMGTNQPQHF.

Only one count was recorded for this clone. This chain joins TRBV30 and TRBJ2-7, with no clear D. Per germline, CDR1 GTSNPN and CDR2 SVGIG (reference sequence). The CDR3 contains 12 residues. Trimming cost V 2 bases and J 2 bases, with 7 bases left between them. Here the CDR3 reads CAWSLGPYEQYF. The CDR3 DNA is TGTGCCTGGAGTCTTGGGCCCTACGAGCAGTACTTC.

V gene TRBV29-1 combines with J gene TRBJ2-5; TRBD2 matches 7 bases. CDR3 length: 18 amino acids. V was clipped by 0 bases and J by 5 bases; unmatched bases: 18. The germline V gene encodes CDR1 SQVTM and CDR2 ANQGSEA. CDR3 residues: CSVEDRLETLARGETQYF. In DNA, the CDR3 is TGCAGCGTTGAAGATCGTTTGGAGACGCTAGCGCGGGGGGAGACCCAGTACTTC.